These T cell receptor beta chains were read from a single sample in a study of T cell repertoires in cytomegalovirus infection. These receptors' targets are unknown. TCRdb re-called the reads through MiXCR, storing one row per CDR3 protein. The sample consists of approximately 110,000 distinct CDR3 sequences, roughly 39% of them appearing once. Sequenced here: CD8+ T cells from cultured PBMCs, sampled from culture after CMV antigen stimulation. The origin of the receptors is a human donor in good health (CMV status not recorded). Some clones in this sample may be carry-over from other donors' samples. CDR3s include the opening cysteine and the closing phenylalanine or tryptophan. D genes are given only for firm matches. Where a row states a size, it is once, few, many or the class of an expanded clone; other rows omit it.

clone_size: NA; j_call: TRBJ1-1; d_call: NA; v_call: TRBV19; cdr3_aa: CASSWDPFGTEAFF; cdr3_nt: TGTGCCAGTAGCTGGGACCCCTTCGGGACTGAAGCTTTCTTT
clone_size: NA; j_call: TRBJ1-5; d_call: NA; v_call: TRBV27; cdr3_aa: CASSPSINQPQHF; cdr3_nt: TGTGCCAGCAGTCCCTCTATCAATCAGCCCCAGCATTTT
clone_size: NA; j_call: TRBJ2-5; d_call: NA; v_call: TRBV14; cdr3_aa: CASSQNRVIETQYF; cdr3_nt: TGTGCCAGCAGCCAGAACAGGGTAATCGAGACCCAGTACTTC
clone_size: NA; j_call: TRBJ2-3; d_call: TRBD1; v_call: TRBV30; cdr3_aa: CAWSDRTGVTDTQYF; cdr3_nt: TGTGCCTGGAGTGACAGGACAGGGGTTACAGATACGCAGTATTTT
clone_size: many; j_call: TRBJ2-3; d_call: TRBD1; v_call: TRBV7-6; cdr3_aa: CASSRPGTGEDTQYF; cdr3_nt: TGTGCCAGCAGCCGTCCCGGGACAGGGGAAGATACGCAGTATTTT
clone_size: many; j_call: TRBJ2-5; d_call: NA; v_call: TRBV18; cdr3_aa: CASSPVQETQYF; cdr3_nt: TGTGCCAGCTCACCGGTTCAAGAGACCCAGTACTTC
clone_size: NA; j_call: TRBJ1-6; d_call: NA; v_call: TRBV20-1; cdr3_aa: CSARDGDRWGSYNSPLHF; cdr3_nt: TGCAGTGCTAGAGATGGGGACCGCTGGGGCTCCTATAATTCACCCCTCCACTTT
clone_size: few; j_call: TRBJ2-5; d_call: TRBD1; v_call: TRBV7-8; cdr3_aa: CASSWVRQGPETQYF; cdr3_nt: TGTGCCAGCAGCTGGGTCCGACAGGGCCCAGAGACCCAGTACTTC
clone_size: many; j_call: TRBJ2-3; d_call: NA; v_call: TRBV5-6; cdr3_aa: CASSLGYTDSDTQYF; cdr3_nt: TGTGCCAGCAGCTTGGGCTATACTGATTCAGATACGCAGTATTTT
clone_size: once; j_call: TRBJ2-7; d_call: NA; v_call: TRBV4-1; cdr3_aa: CASSHTGFEQYF; cdr3_nt: TGCGCCAGCAGCCACACAGGGTTCGAGCAGTACTTC
clone_size: NA; j_call: TRBJ2-7; d_call: NA; v_call: TRBV7-8; cdr3_aa: CASSLNPSESYEQYF; cdr3_nt: TGTGCCAGCAGCTTAAATCCTAGCGAGTCCTACGAGCAGTACTTC
clone_size: few; j_call: TRBJ1-1; d_call: TRBD1; v_call: TRBV27; cdr3_aa: CASSLDRAGEAFF; cdr3_nt: TGTGCCAGCAGTCTCGACAGGGCCGGGGAAGCTTTCTTT
clone_size: few; j_call: TRBJ2-1; d_call: NA; v_call: TRBV7-9; cdr3_aa: CASSLSRSPLSNEQFF; cdr3_nt: TGTGCCAGCAGCTTAAGCCGGAGCCCTTTGTCCAATGAGCAGTTCTTC
clone_size: NA; j_call: TRBJ1-4; d_call: NA; v_call: TRBV7-2; cdr3_aa: CASSLAVATNEKLFF; cdr3_nt: TGTGCCAGCAGCTTAGCAGTGGCAACTAATGAAAAACTGTTTTTT
clone_size: NA; j_call: TRBJ2-3; d_call: TRBD2; v_call: TRBV27; cdr3_aa: CASSLSGGTTDTQYF; cdr3_nt: TGTGCCAGCAGTTTGTCGGGGGGGACCACAGATACGCAGTATTTT
clone_size: few; j_call: TRBJ1-1; d_call: NA; v_call: TRBV10-3; cdr3_aa: CAISESGGSTEAFF; cdr3_nt: TGTGCCATCAGTGAGTCGGGGGGAAGCACTGAAGCTTTCTTT
clone_size: once; j_call: TRBJ2-7; d_call: NA; v_call: TRBV4-1; cdr3_aa: CASSHHSDEQYF; cdr3_nt: TGCGCCAGCAGCCACCATTCGGACGAGCAGTACTTC
clone_size: NA; j_call: TRBJ2-1; d_call: NA; v_call: TRBV19; cdr3_aa: CASSIGGDNEQFF; cdr3_nt: TGTGCCAGTAGTATCGGCGGAGACAATGAGCAGTTCTTC
clone_size: NA; j_call: TRBJ1-1; d_call: NA; v_call: TRBV6-1; cdr3_aa: CASSEPPSWNTEAFF; cdr3_nt: TGTGCCAGCAGTGAACCCCCCTCCTGGAACACTGAAGCTTTCTTT
clone_size: many; j_call: TRBJ1-6; d_call: NA; v_call: TRBV12-3/TRBV12-4; cdr3_aa: CASSLGVFNSPLHF; cdr3_nt: TGTGCCAGCAGCCTTGGGGTTTTTAATTCACCCCTCCACTTT
clone_size: few; j_call: TRBJ2-1; d_call: NA; v_call: TRBV7-2; cdr3_aa: CATSYRDDEQFF; cdr3_nt: TGTGCCACCTCCTACCGGGACGATGAGCAGTTCTTC
clone_size: few; j_call: TRBJ2-3; d_call: NA; v_call: TRBV4-2; cdr3_aa: CASSQEARDWDTDTQYF; cdr3_nt: TGTGCCAGCAGCCAAGAGGCCCGGGACTGGGACACAGATACGCAGTATTTT
clone_size: many; j_call: TRBJ1-6; d_call: NA; v_call: TRBV27; cdr3_aa: CASSHRKYNSPLHF; cdr3_nt: TGTGCCAGCAGTCACCGAAAATATAATTCACCCCTCCACTTT
clone_size: NA; j_call: TRBJ2-1; d_call: TRBD2; v_call: TRBV2; cdr3_aa: CASRPSGGSSYNEQFF; cdr3_nt: TGTGCCAGCAGACCTAGCGGGGGTAGCTCCTACAATGAGCAGTTCTTC
clone_size: NA; j_call: TRBJ2-1; d_call: TRBD2; v_call: TRBV2; cdr3_aa: CASSGLARSYNEQFF; cdr3_nt: TGTGCCAGCAGTGGACTAGCCCGCTCCTACAATGAGCAGTTCTTC
clone_size: NA; j_call: TRBJ1-1; d_call: TRBD1; v_call: TRBV18; cdr3_aa: CASSLTGVPEAFF; cdr3_nt: TGTGCCAGCTCCCTAACAGGGGTCCCTGAAGCTTTCTTT
clone_size: many; j_call: TRBJ2-1; d_call: NA; v_call: TRBV5-5; cdr3_aa: CASSTNAGNEQFF; cdr3_nt: TGTGCCAGCAGCACTAATGCGGGCAATGAGCAGTTCTTC
clone_size: NA; j_call: TRBJ2-5; d_call: NA; v_call: TRBV29-1; cdr3_aa: CSVDGAPRWAIQETQYF; cdr3_nt: TGCAGCGTTGATGGGGCACCACGGTGGGCCATCCAAGAGACCCAGTACTTC
clone_size: NA; j_call: TRBJ1-5; d_call: NA; v_call: TRBV12-3/TRBV12-4; cdr3_aa: CASSLYRDPAPQHF; cdr3_nt: TGTGCCAGCAGTTTATACCGCGACCCGGCGCCCCAGCATTTT
clone_size: NA; j_call: TRBJ2-2; d_call: TRBD2; v_call: TRBV7-8; cdr3_aa: CASSLAGLAGLPPTAGELFF; cdr3_nt: TGTGCCAGCAGCTTAGCGGGACTAGCGGGCCTCCCCCCCACAGCCGGGGAGCTGTTTTTT
clone_size: NA; j_call: TRBJ1-1; d_call: NA; v_call: TRBV11-1; cdr3_aa: CASSLNGEVNTEAFF; cdr3_nt: TGTGCCAGCAGCTTAAATGGGGAGGTGAACACTGAAGCTTTCTTT
clone_size: NA; j_call: TRBJ1-5; d_call: NA; v_call: TRBV27; cdr3_aa: CASAEINQPQHF; cdr3_nt: TGTGCCAGCGCTGAGATCAATCAGCCCCAGCATTTT
clone_size: NA; j_call: TRBJ2-2; d_call: NA; v_call: TRBV7-6; cdr3_aa: CASSLEGEVGGELFF; cdr3_nt: TGTGCCAGCAGCCTCGAAGGGGAAGTGGGCGGGGAGCTGTTTTTT
clone_size: few; j_call: TRBJ1-1; d_call: NA; v_call: TRBV7-3; cdr3_aa: CASSQVRHWDKPNTEAFF; cdr3_nt: TGTGCCAGCAGCCAAGTCCGACACTGGGACAAACCGAACACTGAAGCTTTCTTT
clone_size: NA; j_call: TRBJ2-5; d_call: NA; v_call: TRBV15; cdr3_aa: CATSRDLVETQYF; cdr3_nt: TGTGCCACCAGCAGAGATCTTGTTGAGACCCAGTACTTC
clone_size: many; j_call: TRBJ2-7; d_call: TRBD1; v_call: TRBV2; cdr3_aa: CASSWTGGYEQYF; cdr3_nt: TGTGCCAGCAGTTGGACAGGGGGCTACGAGCAGTACTTC
clone_size: NA; j_call: TRBJ2-2; d_call: TRBD1; v_call: TRBV7-9; cdr3_aa: CASTLTGVNTGELFF; cdr3_nt: TGTGCCAGCACATTGACAGGGGTAAACACCGGGGAGCTGTTTTTT